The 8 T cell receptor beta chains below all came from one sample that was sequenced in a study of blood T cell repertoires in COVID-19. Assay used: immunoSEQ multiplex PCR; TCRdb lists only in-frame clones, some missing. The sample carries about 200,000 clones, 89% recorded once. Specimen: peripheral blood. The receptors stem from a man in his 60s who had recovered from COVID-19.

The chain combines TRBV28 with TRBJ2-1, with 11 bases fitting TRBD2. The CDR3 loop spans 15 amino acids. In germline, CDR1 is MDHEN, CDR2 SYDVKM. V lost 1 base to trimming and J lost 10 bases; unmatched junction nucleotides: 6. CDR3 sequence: CASSLFGPSGREQFF. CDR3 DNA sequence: TGTGCCAGCAGTTTATTCGGGCCTAGCGGGAGGGAGCAGTTCTTC.

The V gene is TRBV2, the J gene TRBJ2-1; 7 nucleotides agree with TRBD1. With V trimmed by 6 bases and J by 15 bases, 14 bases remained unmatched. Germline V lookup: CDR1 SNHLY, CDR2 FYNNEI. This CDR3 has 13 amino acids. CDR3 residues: CASSSGTAPLRFF. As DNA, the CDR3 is TGTGCCAGCAGCTCCGGGACAGCCCCCCTGCGGTTCTTC.

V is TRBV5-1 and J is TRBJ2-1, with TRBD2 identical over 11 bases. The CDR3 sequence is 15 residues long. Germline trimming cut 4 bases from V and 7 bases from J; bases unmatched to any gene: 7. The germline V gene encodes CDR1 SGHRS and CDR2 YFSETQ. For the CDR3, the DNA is TGCGCCAGCAGCCCCCTAGCGGGGGGCGGGAATGAGCAGTTCTTC. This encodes CASSPLAGGGNEQFF.

CDR3: CASSLGDRNQPQHF. In DNA form, the CDR3 reads TGTGCCAGCAGTCTGGGGGACAGAAATCAGCCCCAGCATTTT. The chain recombines TRBV27 with TRBJ1-5; TRBD1 aligns across 7 bases. After removal of 5 bases from V and 4 bases from J, the junction contained 5 bases not matched to a gene. CDR1 is MNHEY, CDR2 SMNVEV, per germline (reference sequence). This CDR3 has 14 residues.

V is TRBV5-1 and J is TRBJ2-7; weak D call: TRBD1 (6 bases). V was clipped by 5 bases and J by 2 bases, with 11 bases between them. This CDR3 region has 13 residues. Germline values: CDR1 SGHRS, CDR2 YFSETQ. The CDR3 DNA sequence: TGCGCCAGCAGGACGTCAGGGGCCTACGAGCAGTACTTC. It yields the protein CASRTSGAYEQYF. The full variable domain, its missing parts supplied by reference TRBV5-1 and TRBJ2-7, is KAGVTQTPRYLIKTRGQQVTLSCSPISGHRSVSWYQQTPGQGLQFLFEYFSETQRNKGNFPGRFSGRQFSNSRSEMNVSTLELGDSALYLCASRTSGAYEQYFGPGTRLTVT.

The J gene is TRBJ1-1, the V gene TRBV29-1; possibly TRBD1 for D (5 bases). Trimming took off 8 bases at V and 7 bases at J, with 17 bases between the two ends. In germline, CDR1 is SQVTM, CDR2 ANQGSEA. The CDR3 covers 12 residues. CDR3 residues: CSISQGGFEAFF. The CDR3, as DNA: TGCAGCATTTCGCAGGGTGGGTTTGAAGCTTTCTTT.

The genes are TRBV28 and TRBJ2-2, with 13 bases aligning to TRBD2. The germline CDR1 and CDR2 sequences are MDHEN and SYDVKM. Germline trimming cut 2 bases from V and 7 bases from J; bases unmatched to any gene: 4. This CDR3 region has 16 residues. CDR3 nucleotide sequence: TGTGCCAGCAGTTTAGGAGGACTAGCGGGAGTCGGGGAGCTGTTTTTT. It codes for CASSLGGLAGVGELFF. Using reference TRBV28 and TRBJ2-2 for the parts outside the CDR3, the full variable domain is DVKVTQSSRYLVKRTGEKVFLECVQDMDHENMFWYRQDPGLGLRLIYFSYDVKMKEKGDIPEGYSVSREKKERFSLILESASTNQTSMYLCASSLGGLAGVGELFFGEGSRLTVL.

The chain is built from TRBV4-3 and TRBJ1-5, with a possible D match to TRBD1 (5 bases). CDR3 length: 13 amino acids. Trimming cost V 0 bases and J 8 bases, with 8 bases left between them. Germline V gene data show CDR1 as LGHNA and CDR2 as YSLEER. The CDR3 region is CASSQDRGEPQHF. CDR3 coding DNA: TGCGCCAGCAGCCAAGATCGGGGGGAGCCCCAGCATTTT.